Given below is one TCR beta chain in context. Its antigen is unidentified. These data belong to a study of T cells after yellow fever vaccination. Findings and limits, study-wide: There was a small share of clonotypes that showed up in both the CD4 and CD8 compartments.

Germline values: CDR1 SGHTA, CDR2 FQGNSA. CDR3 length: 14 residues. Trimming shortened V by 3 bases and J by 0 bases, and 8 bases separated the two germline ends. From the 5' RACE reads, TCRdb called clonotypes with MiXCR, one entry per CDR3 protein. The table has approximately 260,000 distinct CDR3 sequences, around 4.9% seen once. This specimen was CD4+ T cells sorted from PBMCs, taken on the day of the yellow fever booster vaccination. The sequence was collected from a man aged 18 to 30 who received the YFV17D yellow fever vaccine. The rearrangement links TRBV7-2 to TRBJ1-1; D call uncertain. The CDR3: CASSFGSLNTEAFF. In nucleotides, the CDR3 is TGTGCCAGCAGCTTTGGCAGCTTGAACACTGAAGCTTTCTTT.